The rows below give T cell receptor beta chains drawn from one sample of a study of blood T cell repertoires in COVID-19. Assay: immunoSEQ multiplex PCR; the TCRdb copy retains only in-frame clones and omits some. This table holds some 190,000 clones, more than 70% found once. The sequencing sample was made of peripheral blood. Receptor source: a woman aged 80 or older with active or convalescent COVID-19. Each CDR3 is given with its conserved first and last residue. The D gene is left open where the match is weak. Clone size appears in some rows only: once, few, many, or a class for an expanded clone.

clone size: -; J gene: TRBJ2-7; V gene: TRBV9; D gene: -; CDR3 protein: CASSGTTTGEQYF; CDR3 DNA: TGTGCCAGCAGCGGTACTACGACTGGCGAGCAGTACTTC
clone size: few; J gene: TRBJ2-5; V gene: TRBV5-5; D gene: TRBD1; CDR3 protein: CASSLLTGGQETQYF; CDR3 DNA: TGTGCCAGCAGCTTGTTAACAGGGGGCCAAGAGACCCAGTACTTC
clone size: -; J gene: TRBJ1-2; V gene: TRBV12-3/TRBV12-4; D gene: -; CDR3 protein: CASSRQESSGYTF; CDR3 DNA: TGTGCCAGCAGTCGACAGGAGTCATCTGGCTACACCTTC
clone size: -; J gene: TRBJ2-1; V gene: TRBV18; D gene: -; CDR3 protein: CASSPAASFYNEQFF; CDR3 DNA: TGTGCCAGCTCACCAGCAGCGTCTTTTTACAATGAGCAGTTCTTC
clone size: once; J gene: TRBJ1-5; V gene: TRBV12-3/TRBV12-4; D gene: -; CDR3 protein: CASSPGSNQPQHF; CDR3 DNA: TGTGCCAGCAGTCCAGGGAGCAATCAGCCCCAGCATTTT
clone size: once; J gene: TRBJ1-2; V gene: TRBV28; D gene: TRBD1; CDR3 protein: CASSLDRGANGYTF; CDR3 DNA: TGTGCCAGCAGTTTAGACAGGGGCGCGAATGGCTACACCTTC
clone size: once; J gene: TRBJ2-5; V gene: TRBV7-2; D gene: TRBD2; CDR3 protein: CASSQRGAYQETQYF; CDR3 DNA: TGTGCCAGCAGTCAGCGGGGGGCCTACCAAGAGACCCAGTACTTC
clone size: -; J gene: TRBJ1-5; V gene: TRBV19; D gene: TRBD1; CDR3 protein: CASKGQGAGQPQHF; CDR3 DNA: TGTGCCAGTAAAGGACAGGGGGCCGGACAGCCCCAGCATTTT
clone size: -; J gene: TRBJ1-1; V gene: TRBV7-2; D gene: -; CDR3 protein: CASSQTARAFF; CDR3 DNA: TGTGCCAGCAGCCAGACAGCCCGGGCTTTCTTT
clone size: many; J gene: TRBJ1-3; V gene: TRBV5-1; D gene: -; CDR3 protein: CASSLGPGAGNTIYF; CDR3 DNA: TGCGCCAGCAGCTTGGGTCCAGGGGCTGGAAACACCATATATTTT
clone size: -; J gene: TRBJ2-7; V gene: TRBV6-1; D gene: TRBD2; CDR3 protein: CASSEPGLAHYEQYF; CDR3 DNA: TGTGCCAGCAGTGAACCGGGACTAGCGCACTACGAGCAGTACTTC
clone size: -; J gene: TRBJ2-7; V gene: TRBV7-2; D gene: TRBD2; CDR3 protein: CASSQLTLAGGQQYF; CDR3 DNA: TGTGCCAGCAGCCAATTGACCCTAGCGGGAGGTCAGCAGTACTTC
clone size: -; J gene: TRBJ1-5; V gene: TRBV30; D gene: -; CDR3 protein: CAWSVQVRSPQHF; CDR3 DNA: TGTGCCTGGAGTGTTCAGGTGAGATCGCCCCAGCATTTT
clone size: -; J gene: TRBJ1-1; V gene: TRBV19; D gene: -; CDR3 protein: CASSHTQAMNTEAFF; CDR3 DNA: TGTGCCAGTAGTCACACACAGGCTATGAACACTGAAGCTTTCTTT
clone size: -; J gene: TRBJ1-1; V gene: TRBV19; D gene: -; CDR3 protein: CATAGVGTEAFF; CDR3 DNA: TGTGCCACAGCAGGGGTGGGCACTGAAGCTTTCTTT
clone size: -; J gene: TRBJ1-5; V gene: TRBV28; D gene: -; CDR3 protein: CASSQGVNRDTTRPYSNQPQHF; CDR3 DNA: TGTGCCAGCAGCCAAGGGGTGAACCGGGACACCACGAGGCCCTATAGCAATCAGCCCCAGCATTTT
clone size: -; J gene: TRBJ1-3; V gene: TRBV3-1/TRBV3-2; D gene: TRBD1; CDR3 protein: CASSHQGARGNTIYF; CDR3 DNA: TGTGCCAGCAGCCATCAGGGGGCGCGAGGAAACACCATATATTTT
clone size: -; J gene: TRBJ2-4; V gene: TRBV28; D gene: TRBD2; CDR3 protein: CASSSTSAGNIQYF; CDR3 DNA: TGTGCCAGCAGTTCGACTAGCGCGGGAAACATTCAGTACTTC
clone size: -; J gene: TRBJ1-1; V gene: TRBV7-9; D gene: TRBD1; CDR3 protein: CASSLRQGTEAFF; CDR3 DNA: TGTGCCAGCAGCTTACGACAGGGCACTGAAGCTTTCTTT
clone size: few; J gene: TRBJ1-1; V gene: TRBV5-1; D gene: -; CDR3 protein: CASGRQGGDTEAFF; CDR3 DNA: TGCGCCAGCGGGAGGCAGGGTGGGGACACTGAAGCTTTCTTT
clone size: -; J gene: TRBJ2-1; V gene: TRBV3-1/TRBV3-2; D gene: TRBD2; CDR3 protein: CASSHLTSGSMNNEQFF; CDR3 DNA: TGTGCCAGCAGCCATCTCACTAGCGGGAGTATGAACAATGAGCAGTTCTTC
clone size: -; J gene: TRBJ1-1; V gene: TRBV9; D gene: TRBD1; CDR3 protein: CASSARDRVSTEAFF; CDR3 DNA: TGTGCCAGCAGCGCCCGGGACAGGGTCTCCACTGAAGCTTTCTTT
clone size: -; J gene: TRBJ2-4; V gene: TRBV2; D gene: -; CDR3 protein: CASVRGAKNIQYF; CDR3 DNA: TGTGCCAGTGTCAGGGGTGCCAAAAACATTCAGTACTTC
clone size: few; J gene: TRBJ1-1; V gene: TRBV3-1/TRBV3-2; D gene: -; CDR3 protein: CASSQAGETEAFF; CDR3 DNA: TGTGCCAGCAGCCAAGCCGGGGAGACGGAAGCTTTCTTT
clone size: -; J gene: TRBJ2-1; V gene: TRBV7-9; D gene: TRBD2; CDR3 protein: CASILTSGYNEQFF; CDR3 DNA: TGTGCCAGCATCTTGACTAGCGGATACAATGAGCAGTTCTTC
clone size: -; J gene: TRBJ1-5; V gene: TRBV18; D gene: TRBD1; CDR3 protein: CASSPGTGGNQPQHF; CDR3 DNA: TGTGCCAGCTCACCAGGGACAGGTGGCAATCAGCCCCAGCATTTT
clone size: -; J gene: TRBJ2-1; V gene: TRBV19; D gene: -; CDR3 protein: CASTEMGGNNEQFF; CDR3 DNA: TGTGCCAGTACGGAGATGGGGGGAAACAATGAGCAGTTCTTC
clone size: -; J gene: TRBJ1-4; V gene: TRBV7-9; D gene: -; CDR3 protein: CASSLGNRVEKKLFF; CDR3 DNA: TGTGCCAGCAGCTTAGGAAACAGGGTGGAGAAAAAACTGTTTTTT
clone size: -; J gene: TRBJ1-5; V gene: TRBV2; D gene: TRBD1; CDR3 protein: CASSENAGQGLAQHF; CDR3 DNA: TGTGCCAGCAGTGAAAACGCGGGACAGGGTCTGGCCCAGCATTTT
clone size: few; J gene: TRBJ1-2; V gene: TRBV11-2; D gene: -; CDR3 protein: CASSPRQGSPYGYTF; CDR3 DNA: TGTGCCAGCAGCCCCAGGCAGGGATCCCCCTATGGCTACACCTTC
clone size: -; J gene: TRBJ1-4; V gene: TRBV12-3/TRBV12-4; D gene: -; CDR3 protein: CASSLRGKLFF; CDR3 DNA: TGTGCCAGCAGTTTACGGGGGAAACTGTTTTTT
clone size: -; J gene: TRBJ2-3; V gene: TRBV5-4; D gene: -; CDR3 protein: CASSPGQLAGGTDTQYF; CDR3 DNA: TGTGCCAGCAGCCCGGGACAGCTAGCGGGTGGCACAGATACGCAGTATTTT
clone size: few; J gene: TRBJ1-2; V gene: TRBV20-1; D gene: -; CDR3 protein: CSASLGHADSGYTF; CDR3 DNA: TGCAGTGCTAGTCTCGGCCACGCCGACTCGGGCTACACCTTC
clone size: -; J gene: TRBJ2-5; V gene: TRBV7-6; D gene: -; CDR3 protein: CASSQSGIGETQYF; CDR3 DNA: TGTGCCAGCAGCCAATCAGGGATTGGGGAGACCCAGTACTTC
clone size: -; J gene: TRBJ2-5; V gene: TRBV7-2; D gene: TRBD2; CDR3 protein: CASSSSGRETQYF; CDR3 DNA: TGTGCCAGCAGTTCTAGCGGAAGAGAGACCCAGTACTTC
clone size: -; J gene: TRBJ1-5; V gene: TRBV19; D gene: TRBD1; CDR3 protein: CASTRGNRNSQPQHF; CDR3 DNA: TGTGCCAGTACCAGGGGGAACAGGAACAGTCAGCCCCAGCATTTT
clone size: -; J gene: TRBJ2-1; V gene: TRBV7-2; D gene: TRBD2; CDR3 protein: CASSTPGLAYNEQFF; CDR3 DNA: TGTGCCAGCAGCACACCCGGACTAGCGTACAATGAGCAGTTCTTC
clone size: few; J gene: TRBJ2-3; V gene: TRBV24-1; D gene: -; CDR3 protein: CATSAIDFESTDTQYF; CDR3 DNA: TGTGCCACCAGTGCTATCGACTTCGAGAGCACAGATACGCAGTATTTT
clone size: -; J gene: TRBJ2-7; V gene: TRBV18; D gene: -; CDR3 protein: CASSPQGTYLSYEQYF; CDR3 DNA: TGTGCCAGCTCACCACAAGGGACATATCTCTCCTACGAGCAGTACTTC
clone size: -; J gene: TRBJ2-1; V gene: TRBV5-1; D gene: -; CDR3 protein: CASSLAPSVYNEQFF; CDR3 DNA: TGCGCCAGCAGCTTGGCGCCTAGCGTCTACAATGAGCAGTTCTTC
clone size: -; J gene: TRBJ2-1; V gene: TRBV9; D gene: -; CDR3 protein: CASSGGITNEQFF; CDR3 DNA: TGTGCCAGCAGCGGCGGTATAACGAATGAGCAGTTCTTC
clone size: -; J gene: TRBJ2-2; V gene: TRBV11-2; D gene: TRBD2; CDR3 protein: CASSLWLAGIGELFF; CDR3 DNA: TGTGCCAGCAGCTTATGGCTAGCGGGCATCGGGGAGCTGTTTTTT